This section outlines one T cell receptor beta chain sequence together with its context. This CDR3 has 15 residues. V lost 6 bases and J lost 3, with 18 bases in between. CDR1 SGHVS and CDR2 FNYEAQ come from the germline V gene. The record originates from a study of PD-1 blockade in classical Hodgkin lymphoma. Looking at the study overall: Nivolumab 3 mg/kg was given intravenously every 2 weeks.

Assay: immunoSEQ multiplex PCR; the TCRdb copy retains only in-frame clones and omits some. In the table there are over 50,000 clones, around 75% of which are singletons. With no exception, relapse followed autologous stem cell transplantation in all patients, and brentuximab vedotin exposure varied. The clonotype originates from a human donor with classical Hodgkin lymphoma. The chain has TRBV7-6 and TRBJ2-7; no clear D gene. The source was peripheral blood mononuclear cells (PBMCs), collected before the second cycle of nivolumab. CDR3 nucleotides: TGTGCCAGCAGAAAAGACCTGGACGGAAGCTACGAGCAGTACTTC. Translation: CASRKDLDGSYEQYF.